Here is one T cell receptor (beta chain) with its context. Its specificity is unknown. The entry originates in a study of identical twins. Study outcomes and limitations: Zero-insertion analyses might be partly confounded by invariant T cells like MAIT and iNKT. Out-of-frame alpha sequences common to twins exhibited a surplus of low generation probability. The abundant beta clonotypes from cord blood had fewer insertions, and memory repertoires had none of this.

MiXCR, applied by TCRdb to the 5' RACE reads, yields one record per CDR3 protein. The sample includes 750,000 to 950,000 distinct CDR3 sequences, 10% to 15% of them seen just once. CDR3 size: 14 residues. Trimming pared 5 bases from V and 0 bases from J, leaving 11 bases between. Separately, the same data were catalogued under a study of yellow fever vaccine responses in identical twins.

The TCR was taken from a woman aged 18-29 years in good health. V usage is TRBV12-3 or TRBV12-4 and J usage is TRBJ2-7, with D unresolved. Sequenced sample: PBMCs. CDR3 in amino acids: CASSGTKSSYEQYF. CDR3 nucleotide sequence: TGTGCCAGCAGTGGCACAAAGAGCTCCTACGAGCAGTACTTC.